This entry is about one TCR beta chain. Its antigen is unidentified. The data belong to a study of cytomegalovirus exposure and HLA in healthy donors. Study information: Previous work identified 117 million unique TCR beta sequences from approximately 190 million T cells. Out of approximately 400 genotyped donors, about 80% belonged to the Caucasian-associated ancestry cluster. Notes on the study in general: Donors belonging to an Asian-associated ancestry cluster reportedly showed fewer N-insertions in productive TCRs than the 666-donor mean, according to what a later analysis found.

Researchers ran the PCR with 60 Vbeta and 13 Jbeta primers. Measured with immunoSEQ multiplex PCR; TCRdb has only the in-frame clones, and not every one. The table has roughly 150,000 clones, around two thirds seen once; the top ten hold under 11%. CDR3 length: 14 residues. Germline V gene lookup returns CDR1 MDHEN and CDR2 SYDVKM. Trimming took 4 bases from V and 7 from J, leaving 16 bases between them. Healthy bone marrow donors supplied every sample. V is TRBV28 and J is TRBJ2-5; D is perhaps TRBD2 (5 bases). The sequence came from a young man in good health and CMV-seropositive. The specimen was PBMCs. The CDR3 loop is CASSSQASRGTQYF. In DNA, the CDR3 is TGTGCCAGCAGTTCTCAAGCGAGCCGGGGGACCCAGTACTTC.